This entry features one T cell receptor beta chain sequence. Its target is not known. The CDR3 runs 11 residues. The ends were cut back, 5 bases at V and 3 bases at J, with 5 bases in the middle. Germline CDR1 is GTSNPN and CDR2 is SVGIG (reference sequence). The entry originates in a study of identical twins. Carrying unique molecular identifiers, the cDNA also gained a universal primer site through template switching. TCRdb reprocessed the 5' RACE reads via MiXCR and lists one record per CDR3 protein. The sample has more than 1.5 million distinct CDR3 sequences, less than 35% seen once; the top ten hold about 0.3%. Study-level results: Zero-insertion analyses could be partly confounded by invariant MAIT and iNKT cells. Compared with models, monozygotic twins showed more out-of-frame TCR alpha sharing. In drawing conclusions, the study used cross-sectional statistical analysis and did not follow the same donors.

The sequence derives from a newborn girl in good health. The rearrangement joins TRBV30 to TRBJ2-1; D gene uncertain. What was sequenced was cord blood. CDR3 sequence: CAWGDYNEQFF. CDR3 nucleotides: TGTGCCTGGGGGGACTACAATGAGCAGTTCTTC. The variable domain in full, completed from reference TRBV30 and TRBJ2-1, reads SQTIHQWPATLVQPVGSPLSLECTVEGTSNPNLYWYRQAAGRGLQLLFYSVGIGQISSEVPQNLSASRPQDRQFILSSKKLLLSDSGFYLCAWGDYNEQFFGPGTRLTVL.